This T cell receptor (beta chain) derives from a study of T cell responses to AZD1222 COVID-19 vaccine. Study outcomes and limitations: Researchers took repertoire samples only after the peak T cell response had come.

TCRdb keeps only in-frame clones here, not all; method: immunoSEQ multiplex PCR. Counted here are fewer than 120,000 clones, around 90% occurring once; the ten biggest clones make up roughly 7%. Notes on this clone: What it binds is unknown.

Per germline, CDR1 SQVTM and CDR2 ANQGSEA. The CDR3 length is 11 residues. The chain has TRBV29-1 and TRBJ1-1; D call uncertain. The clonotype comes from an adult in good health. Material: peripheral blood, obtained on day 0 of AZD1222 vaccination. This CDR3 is CSTGRNTEAFF. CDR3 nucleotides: TGCAGTACGGGCCGGAACACTGAAGCTTTCTTT.